The next 23 T cell receptor beta chains were all read from a single sample in a study of beta chain features in type 1 diabetes. Findings and caveats of the study: Within each of all four CD4+ subsets, Type 1 diabetes patients had TCRB CDR3s that were moderately but significantly shorter.

Isolated RNA was reverse transcribed in full, so expressed TCRB transcripts were sequenced. Clones were read by immunoSEQ multiplex PCR, and TCRdb kept only the in-frame ones, dropping some. The data contain about 650,000 clones, over 10% of them singletons. No antigen is known for these receptors. Material for sequencing was naive CD4+ T cells from blood. The receptors originated from a man between 25 and 39 years old with type 1 diabetes.

The sample holds a few counts of this clone. This sequence joins TRBV6-1 and TRBJ2-7; D may match TRBD1 or TRBD2 (5 bases each). The CDR3 consists of 14 residues. The V gene lost 8 bases and the J gene lost 3 bases, with 17 bases spanning the gap. The germline CDR1 and CDR2 sequences are MNHNS and SASEGT. The CDR3 sequence is CASRKGGTSYEQYF. The DNA for the CDR3 is TGTGCCAGCCGGAAAGGTGGGACCAGCTACGAGCAGTACTTC.

In this sample, this clone turned up a few times. The V call is TRBV27, the J call TRBJ1-6; TRBD1 might be the D (6 bases). In germline, CDR1 is MNHEY, CDR2 SMNVEV (reference sequence). Deletions cut 6 bases from V and 7 bases from J, with 19 bases between. The CDR3 runs to 16 residues. The CDR3 nucleotides read TGTGCCAGCAGGGCAAGCCACAGGGAATGGAATTCACCCCTCCACTTT. It yields the protein CASRASHREWNSPLHF.

This clone occurred a few times. V usage is TRBV29-1 and J usage is TRBJ2-1, with D hard to call. The CDR3 sequence is 13 residues long. Germline V gene lookup returns CDR1 SQVTM and CDR2 ANQGSEA. The V and J ends lost 8 bases and 0 bases respectively, with 11 bases between them. In nucleotides, the CDR3 is TGCAGCTCTACCCCGAGCTCCTACAATGAGCAGTTCTTC. It specifies CSSTPSSYNEQFF.

There are a few counts of this clone. The rearrangement links TRBV30 to TRBJ1-3; D remains unclear. The CDR3 loop spans 16 amino acids. Trimming stripped 0 bases from V and 0 bases from J, with 12 bases between. CDR1 GTSNPN and CDR2 SVGIG come from the germline V gene (reference sequence). CDR3 nucleotides: TGTGCCTGGAGTGTGGCTCCGCAATCCTCTGGAAACACCATATATTTT. It codes for CAWSVAPQSSGNTIYF. The full variable domain, its missing parts supplied by reference TRBV30 and TRBJ1-3, is SQTIHQWPATLVQPVGSPLSLECTVEGTSNPNLYWYRQAAGRGLQLLFYSVGIGQISSEVPQNLSASRPQDRQFILSSKKLLLSDSGFYLCAWSVAPQSSGNTIYFGEGSWLTVV.

This clone turned up a few times. The V call is TRBV2, the J call TRBJ1-4; no firm D call. Between the trimmed V and J ends, which lost 5 bases and 8 bases, there was a span of 12 bases. The CDR3 is 13 residues long. Per the germline V gene, CDR1 is SNHLY and CDR2 is FYNNEI. The CDR3 sequence: CASSLSGREKLFF. The CDR3 DNA follows: TGTGCCAGCAGTCTCTCCGGGAGAGAAAAACTGTTTTTT.

This clone has ten or more counts. The chain employs TRBV14 and TRBJ2-1; no reliable D call. V lost 4 bases and J lost 0, with 7 bases in between. The CDR3 loop spans 14 amino acids. Germline-derived CDR1 and CDR2 are SGHDN and FVKESK. In DNA, the CDR3 is TGTGCCAGCAGCCCAACGTTCTCCTACAATGAGCAGTTCTTC. It specifies CASSPTFSYNEQFF.

This clone was counted between two and nine times. The chain has TRBV7-2 and TRBJ1-2, with D unresolved. Trimming removed 3 bases at V and 6 bases at J, with 20 bases between. Germline CDR1 is SGHTA and CDR2 is FQGNSA. The CDR3 length is 16 residues. In DNA, the CDR3 is TGTGCCAGCAGCTTCCGAACCAAAATGCCTCCGGATGGCTACACCTTC. Translating gives CASSFRTKMPPDGYTF. The variable domain in full, with the rest retrieved from reference TRBV7-2 and TRBJ1-2, is GAGVSQSPSNKVTEKGKDVELRCDPISGHTALYWYRQSLGQGLEFLIYFQGNSAPDKSGLPSDRFSAERTGGSVSTLTIQRTQQEDSAVYLCASSFRTKMPPDGYTFGSGTRLTVV.

V is TRBV16 and J is TRBJ1-5; 11 nucleotides line up with TRBD1. This CDR3 spans 15 amino acids. The junction had 1 base not matched to a gene; V was cut back by 1 base and J by 5 bases. The germline gives CDR1 KGHSY, CDR2 FQNENV. The CDR3 nucleotides read TGTGCCAGCAGCCAATTGGGACAGGGGGATCAGCCCCAGCATTTT. Translated: CASSQLGQGDQPQHF.

CDR3 coding DNA: TGTGCCAGCAGCCGCACGGGACTAGCGGAAGAGACCCAGTACTTC. This sequence encodes CASSRTGLAEETQYF. The J gene is TRBJ2-5, the V gene TRBV14; 11 nucleotides match TRBD2. V was clipped by 4 bases and J by 3 bases; unmatched bases: 4. The CDR3 loop spans 15 amino acids. CDR1 is SGHDN, CDR2 FVKESK, per germline.

V is TRBV19 and J is TRBJ2-3, with TRBD2 identical over 8 bases. Unmatched junction bases numbered 10, after V lost 5 bases and J lost 6 bases. Per germline, CDR1 LNHDA and CDR2 SQIVND (reference sequence). This CDR3 has 15 amino acids. The CDR3 protein is CASSPSGGPWDTQYF. The CDR3 region has the DNA TGTGCCAGTAGTCCAAGCGGGGGCCCTTGGGATACGCAGTATTTT.

In its sample, this clone was seen a few times. The chain is built from TRBV7-2 and TRBJ1-2, with a possible D match to TRBD1 (6 bases). The V end was cut by 1 base, the J end by 3 bases, with 6 bases between. The length of the CDR3 is 13 residues. Germline V gene data show CDR1 as SGHTA and CDR2 as FQGNSA. The CDR3: CASSLGTDYGYTF. The DNA of the CDR3 is TGTGCCAGCAGCTTAGGGACAGACTATGGCTACACCTTC. The whole variable domain, remainder taken from reference TRBV7-2 and TRBJ1-2, is GAGVSQSPSNKVTEKGKDVELRCDPISGHTALYWYRQSLGQGLEFLIYFQGNSAPDKSGLPSDRFSAERTGGSVSTLTIQRTQQEDSAVYLCASSLGTDYGYTFGSGTRLTVV.

CDR3 in amino acids: CSARSSNYGYTF. The DNA of the CDR3 is TGCAGCGCCCGAAGTTCTAACTATGGCTACACCTTC. The chain uses TRBV29-1 and TRBJ1-2; D gene ambiguous. This CDR3 is built from 12 residues. Trimming left V 7 bases short and J 0 bases short, with 9 bases between. Per germline, CDR1 SQVTM and CDR2 ANQGSEA.

This clone has a handful of counts. V usage is TRBV21-1 and J usage is TRBJ1-1. TRBV21-1 is a documented pseudogene. There are 14 residues in the CDR3. The CDR3 is CASSKTGRNTEAFF. Here the CDR3 DNA reads TGTGCCAGCAGCAAGACGGGGAGGAACACTGAAGCTTTCTTT.

Notes on this clone: Other nucleotide sequences from this sample produce the same CDR3. The chain combines TRBV7-2 with TRBJ1-2; D not certain. This CDR3 region has 12 residues. Deletions cut 1 base from V and 6 bases from J, with 6 bases between. The germline gives CDR1 SGHTA, CDR2 FQGNSA. The CDR3 nucleotides are TGTGCCAGCAGCTTAGTGGGAGATGGCTACACCTTC. Translated: CASSLVGDGYTF.

Only a few counts were recorded for this clone. The J gene is TRBJ2-2, the V gene TRBV2; D tentatively reads TRBD1 or TRBD2 (5 bases each). The CDR3 is made up of 11 amino acids. Trimming left V 9 bases short and J 13 bases short, with 15 bases between. Germline CDR1 reads SNHLY; CDR2 reads FYNNEI. CDR3 DNA sequence: TGTGCCAGTTGGGGGACCCCACGGCTGTTTTTT. It encodes CASWGTPRLFF.

This clone showed up just a few times. This chain links TRBV2 with TRBJ2-5, with unresolved D. Trimming took 4 bases from V and 5 from J, leaving 11 bases between them. The CDR3 extends over 13 amino acids. CDR1 is SNHLY and CDR2 is FYNNEI in the germline V gene. The CDR3 sequence is CASSVLSWETQYF. CDR3 DNA: TGTGCCAGCAGTGTGTTAAGTTGGGAGACCCAGTACTTC.

There are a few counts of this clone. At the DNA level, this CDR3 is encoded by other sequences in the same sample as well. The V gene is TRBV15, the J gene TRBJ2-6; either TRBD1 or TRBD2 may supply D (5 bases each). Germline CDR1 LNHNV, CDR2 YYDKDF (reference sequence). Between the trimmed V and J ends, which lost 5 bases and 4 bases, there was a span of 12 bases. CDR3 size: 15 residues. In DNA form, the CDR3 reads TGTGCCACCAGCCCTCGAGGGGAGGGGGCCAACGTCCTGACTTTC. It is translated as CATSPRGEGANVLTF.

The rearrangement links TRBV4-2 to TRBJ2-3, with D unresolved. V lost 1 base and J lost 2, with 7 bases in between. The CDR3 has 14 residues. Germline V CDR1 and CDR2: LGHNA, YNFKEQ. CDR3 bases: TGTGCCAGCAGCCAAGCGGTGAACACAGATACGCAGTATTTT. Translating it yields CASSQAVNTDTQYF.

This clone was found a few times. V gene TRBV5-1 combines with J gene TRBJ1-4, with 9 bases fitting TRBD1. V gave up 4 bases and J gave up 7 bases; unmatched junction bases: 5. This CDR3 has 14 amino acids. The germline V gene has CDR1 SGHRS and CDR2 YFSETQ. This chain's CDR3 is CASSVGTGFEKLFF. The DNA for the CDR3 is TGCGCCAGCAGCGTCGGGACAGGGTTTGAAAAACTGTTTTTT.

The chain recombines TRBV6-6 with TRBJ2-1; TRBD2 agrees at 14 bases. CDR1 MNHNY and CDR2 SVGAGI come from the germline V gene (reference sequence). The ends lost 7 bases at V and 6 bases at J; junction bases unmatched: 5. CDR3 length: 15 amino acids. The CDR3 is CASIATSGGANEQFF. As DNA, the CDR3 is TGTGCCAGCATCGCGACTAGCGGGGGGGCCAATGAGCAGTTCTTC.

There are a few counts of this clone. J is TRBJ2-1 and V is TRBV5-1; D may be TRBD1 (6 bases). Germline V gene sequence: CDR1 SGHRS, CDR2 YFSETQ. V shed 1 base and J shed 10 bases, with 12 bases lying between them. CDR3 length: 13 amino acids. The CDR3 DNA reads TGCGCCAGCAGCTTGTTTGGGGGCTTCGAGCAGTTCTTC. Its translation: CASSLFGGFEQFF.

This clone has more than one count but fewer than ten. This sequence joins TRBV28 and TRBJ2-7; TRBD1 matches 8 bases. V shed 9 bases, J shed 3 bases, and the junction held 19 bases outside the gene matches. The CDR3 consists of 17 residues. The germline gives CDR1 MDHEN, CDR2 SYDVKM. CDR3 protein: CASQEEPRTGSVYEQYF. The DNA of the CDR3 is TGTGCCAGTCAAGAAGAACCGAGGACAGGGTCGGTCTACGAGCAGTACTTC.

The rearrangement links TRBV18 to TRBJ2-7; TRBD1 agrees at 9 bases. CDR1 and CDR2 from the germline V gene are KGHSH and LQKENI. J lost 3 bases, V lost 6 bases, and 9 bases had no gene match. This CDR3 is 15 amino acids long. CDR3 amino acids: CASSQLTGGIYEQYF. CDR3 nucleotides: TGTGCCAGCTCTCAGTTGACAGGGGGTATCTACGAGCAGTACTTC.